This T cell receptor beta chain derives from a study of shared clonotypes between healthy human individuals. Study as a whole: The cohort had two women and a few men, ages 18 to 49.

Among the donors, all were Caucasian adults who lived in Nashville, Tennessee. Germline-derived CDR1 and CDR2 are SEHNR and FQNEAQ (reference sequence). Trimming at V came to 4 bases and at J to 4 bases, leaving 9 bases not matched to a gene. The CDR3 contains 15 residues. Replicate PCRs run on sorted subsets employed around 200 ng DNA, tens of thousands of T cell genomes. Repertoires were generated with immunoSEQ multiplex PCR, while TCRdb's copy carries only in-frame clones and drops some. Of approximately 2.5 million clones in the sample, under 95% are singletons; the top ten hold approximately 0.35%. This clone showed up just a few times.

This chain links TRBV7-9 with TRBJ1-1, with 7 bases aligning to TRBD1. The receptor was derived from a man aged 18 to 35 in good health. Some clones in this sample may be carry-over from other donors' samples. The sequencing input was naive CD4+ T cells from PBMCs. Subset reported: CD45RA+ positively selected. CDR3: CASSWVRGRATEAFF. The CDR3 region has the DNA TGTGCCAGCAGCTGGGTCAGGGGGAGGGCCACTGAAGCTTTCTTT.